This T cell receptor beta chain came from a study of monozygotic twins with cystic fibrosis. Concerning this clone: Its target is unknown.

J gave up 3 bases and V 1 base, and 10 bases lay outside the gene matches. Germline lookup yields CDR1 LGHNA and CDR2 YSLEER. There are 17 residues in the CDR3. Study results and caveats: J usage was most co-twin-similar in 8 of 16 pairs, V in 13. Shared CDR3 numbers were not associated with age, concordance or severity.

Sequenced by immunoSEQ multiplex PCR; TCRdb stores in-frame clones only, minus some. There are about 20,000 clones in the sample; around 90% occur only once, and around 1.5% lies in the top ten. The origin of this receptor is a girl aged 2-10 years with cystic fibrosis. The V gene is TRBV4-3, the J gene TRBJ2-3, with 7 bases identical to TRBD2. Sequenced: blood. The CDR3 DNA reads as TGCGCCAGCAGCCAAGTTGGGCCGGGAGGAACTACAGATACGCAGTATTTT. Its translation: CASSQVGPGGTTDTQYF.